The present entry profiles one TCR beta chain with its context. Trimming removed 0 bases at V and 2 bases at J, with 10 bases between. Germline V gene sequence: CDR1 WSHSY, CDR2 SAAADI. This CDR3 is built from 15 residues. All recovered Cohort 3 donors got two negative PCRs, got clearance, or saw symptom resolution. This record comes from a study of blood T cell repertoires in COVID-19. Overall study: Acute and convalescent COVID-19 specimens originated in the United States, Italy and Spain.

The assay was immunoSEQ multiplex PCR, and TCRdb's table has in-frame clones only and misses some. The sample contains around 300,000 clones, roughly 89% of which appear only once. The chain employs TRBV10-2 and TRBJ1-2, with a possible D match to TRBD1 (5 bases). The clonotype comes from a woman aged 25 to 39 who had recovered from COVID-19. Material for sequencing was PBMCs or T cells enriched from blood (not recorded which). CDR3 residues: CASSESNRINYGYTF. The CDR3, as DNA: TGCGCCAGCAGTGAGTCGAACAGGATAAACTATGGCTACACCTTC.